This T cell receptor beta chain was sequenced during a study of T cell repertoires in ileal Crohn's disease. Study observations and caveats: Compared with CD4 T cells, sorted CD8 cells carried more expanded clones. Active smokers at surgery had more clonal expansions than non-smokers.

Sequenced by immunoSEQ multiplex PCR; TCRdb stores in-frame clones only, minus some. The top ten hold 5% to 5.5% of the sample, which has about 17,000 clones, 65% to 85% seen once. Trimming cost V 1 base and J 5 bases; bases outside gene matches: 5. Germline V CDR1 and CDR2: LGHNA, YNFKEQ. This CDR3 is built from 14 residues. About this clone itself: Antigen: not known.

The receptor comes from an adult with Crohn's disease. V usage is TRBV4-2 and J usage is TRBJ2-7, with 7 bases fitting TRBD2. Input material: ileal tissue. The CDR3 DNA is TGTGCCAGCAGCCAAGTCGGGACTAACCACGAGCAGTACTTC. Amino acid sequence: CASSQVGTNHEQYF.